Below, 30 T cell receptor beta chains from the same sample are listed, as sequenced in a study of T-cell memory formation after mild COVID-19. TCRdb re-derived calls from the 5' RACE reads in MiXCR, one entry per CDR3 protein. Among under 150,000 distinct CDR3 sequences, 15% to 20% were seen once, and the ten largest hold 14%. The sequenced sample was PBMCs or a T cell subset sorted from them (not recorded which). All receptors come from an adult woman who had mild COVID-19 (a few samples of this study predate the infection). Cell type and time point are not known.

This clonotype was recorded a few times. The chain combines TRBV4-2 with TRBJ2-3, with a tentative D call TRBD2 (6 bases). Trimming stripped 4 bases from V and 5 bases from J, with 22 bases between. CDR3 length: 17 amino acids. From germline, CDR1 is LGHNA and CDR2 YNFKEQ. This chain's CDR3 is CASSREVTGSWEDTQYF. CDR3 DNA sequence: TGTGCCAGCAGCCGAGAAGTAACCGGGAGTTGGGAAGATACGCAGTATTTT.

The rearrangement joins TRBV24-1 to TRBJ2-1, with D perhaps being TRBD1 or TRBD2 (5 bases each). The germline V gene has CDR1 KGHDR and CDR2 SFDVKD. V was pared by 10 bases and J by 3 bases, with 9 bases between. The CDR3 loop spans 12 amino acids. CDR3 residues: CATRDDYNEQFF. CDR3 DNA: TGTGCCACGAGGGACGACTACAATGAGCAGTTCTTC.

The chain combines TRBV7-6 with TRBJ2-7; D is uncertain. The CDR3 consists of 14 residues. V lost 2 bases, J lost 5 bases, and 13 bases lay in between. Germline loops: CDR1 SGHVS, CDR2 FNYEAQ. CDR3 loop: CASSLMGQTDEQYF. For the CDR3, the DNA is TGTGCCAGCAGCTTAATGGGCCAAACCGACGAGCAGTACTTC.

This clonotype was counted at least ten times. The gene calls are TRBV6-2 or TRBV6-3 and TRBJ2-5; the match to TRBD2 covers 8 bases. The CDR3 sequence is 15 residues long. With 4 bases clipped from V and 5 bases from J, the junction kept 9 bases outside the gene matches. Per germline, CDR1 MNHEY and CDR2 SVGEGT. Here the CDR3 reads CASSSGLGPRETQYF. The CDR3 nucleotides are TGTGCCAGCAGTTCGGGACTAGGACCTCGGGAGACCCAGTACTTC.

This clonotype was picked up a small number of times. J is TRBJ2-3 and V is TRBV11-2; D tentatively reads TRBD1 or TRBD2 (5 bases each). Per germline, CDR1 SGHAT and CDR2 FQNNGV. Trimming removed 6 bases from V and 1 base from J, with 17 bases in between. The CDR3 length is 16 residues. The CDR3 loop reads CASSLGRKGGTDTQYF. In nucleotides, the CDR3 is TGTGCCAGCAGTTTGGGACGTAAAGGAGGCACAGATACGCAGTATTTT.

This clonotype was seen ten or more times. This chain connects TRBV7-8 to TRBJ2-1; TRBD1 aligns across 7 bases. V shed 4 bases and J 9 bases; nucleotides not matched to a gene: 18. The CDR3 has 17 residues. Germline loops: CDR1 SGHVS, CDR2 FQNEAQ. CDR3 DNA: TGTGCCAGCAGCTCAACTTCCCGACAGGGACGGCTTGGTGAGCAGTTCTTC. Translating gives CASSSTSRQGRLGEQFF.

This clonotype was recorded at least ten times. The rearrangement uses TRBV10-3 and TRBJ2-7; D is unclear. CDR1 and CDR2 from the germline V gene are ENHRY and SYGVKD. V lost 3 bases and J lost 3, with 6 bases in between. The CDR3 has 12 residues. The CDR3 nucleotides are TGTGCCATCAGTGATACGAGCTACGAGCAGTACTTC. Protein product: CAISDTSYEQYF.

This clonotype has only a few counts. J is TRBJ2-1 and V is TRBV7-3; D ambiguous. This CDR3 is built from 14 residues. V was cut by 6 bases and J by 7 bases, with 16 bases left in between. Germline V gene sequence: CDR1 SGHTA, CDR2 FQGTGA. CDR3 sequence: CASRPTVMGNEQFF. CDR3 nucleotide sequence: TGTGCCAGCAGACCGACGGTCATGGGGAATGAGCAGTTCTTC.

The sample holds a few counts of this clonotype. The chain employs TRBV19 and TRBJ2-2; D tentatively fits TRBD1 or TRBD2 (5 bases each). This CDR3 contains 16 residues. Looked up from germline, CDR1 is LNHDA and CDR2 is SQIVND (reference sequence). V was pared by 0 bases and J by 6 bases, with 14 bases between. In DNA form, the CDR3 reads TGTGCCAGTAGTATAGACGGGGCCCGGAGGTCCGGGGAGCTGTTTTTT. Encoded protein: CASSIDGARRSGELFF.

The J gene is TRBJ2-1, the V gene TRBV20-1, with TRBD2 identical over 12 bases. Trimming took 5 bases from V and 6 from J; bases not matched to a gene: 17. Germline V gene lookup returns CDR1 DFQATT and CDR2 SNEGSKA (reference sequence). The CDR3 runs to 18 residues. CDR3 residues: CSAWGLAGGTNKANEQFF. The CDR3 DNA sequence: TGCAGTGCTTGGGGGCTAGCGGGAGGGACGAATAAAGCCAATGAGCAGTTCTTC.

This clonotype was counted at least ten times. The chain combines TRBV5-5 with TRBJ2-3; D is ambiguous. Trimming took off 0 bases at V and 1 base at J, with 3 bases between the two ends. The germline gives CDR1 SGHKS, CDR2 YYEKEE (reference sequence). The CDR3 runs 13 residues. The CDR3 loop is CASSLDGTDTQYF. The CDR3 DNA sequence: TGTGCCAGCAGCTTGGATGGCACAGATACGCAGTATTTT.

This chain links TRBV30 with TRBJ2-3; tentatively, D is TRBD2 (5 bases). This CDR3 has 12 residues. CDR1 GTSNPN and CDR2 SVGIG come from the germline V gene (reference sequence). V lost 4 bases and J lost 4, with 9 bases in between. CDR3 amino acids: CAWTGGADTQYF. DNA of the CDR3: TGTGCCTGGACCGGAGGCGCAGATACGCAGTATTTT.

This clonotype was counted a few times. The genes are TRBV10-3 and TRBJ2-1, with D possibly being TRBD2 (5 bases). The germline CDR1 and CDR2 sequences are ENHRY and SYGVKD. V was clipped by 3 bases and J by 8 bases, with 14 bases between them. The length of the CDR3 is 14 residues. The CDR3 region is CAISEAPHGDEQFF. The DNA for the CDR3 is TGTGCCATCAGTGAAGCTCCTCACGGGGATGAGCAGTTCTTC.

Only one count was recorded for this clonotype. The gene calls are TRBV18 and TRBJ2-2; TRBD2 agrees at 12 bases. V lost 4 bases, J lost 7 bases, and 10 bases stayed unmatched. The CDR3 is 17 residues long. Germline values: CDR1 KGHSH, CDR2 LQKENI. CDR3 DNA sequence: TGTGCCAGCTCACTCTCCCCTAGCGGGAGGGCCGTCGGGGAGCTGTTTTTT. Its translation: CASSLSPSGRAVGELFF.

This clonotype was recorded a few times. The chain recombines TRBV16 with TRBJ2-1; 7 bases map to TRBD1. Germline V gene data show CDR1 as KGHSY and CDR2 as FQNENV. J lost 5 bases, V lost 6 bases, and 4 bases had no gene match. This CDR3 is 13 amino acids long. This CDR3 reads CASSRQGDNEQFF. CDR3 coding DNA: TGTGCCAGCAGTCGCCAGGGGGACAATGAGCAGTTCTTC. Based on the CDR3 plus reference TRBV16 and TRBJ2-1, the full variable domain is GEEVAQTPKHLVRGEGQKAKLYCAPIKGHSYVFWYQQVLKNEFKFLISFQNENVFDETGMPKERFSAKCLPNSPCSLEIQATKLEDSAVYFCASSRQGDNEQFFGPGTRLTVL.

The sample holds a few counts of this clonotype. The chain employs TRBV4-3 and TRBJ2-1; 14 positions match TRBD2. With V trimmed by 5 bases and J by 9 bases, 6 bases remained unmatched. Germline V CDR1 and CDR2: LGHNA, YSLEER. This CDR3 spans 15 amino acids. The CDR3 loop is CASSERGLAGVEQFF. In DNA, the CDR3 is TGCGCCAGCAGCGAACGGGGACTAGCGGGAGTTGAGCAGTTCTTC.

This sequence joins TRBV30 and TRBJ1-1, with D perhaps matching TRBD1 (6 bases). This CDR3 is built from 13 residues. Germline V gene data show CDR1 as GTSNPN and CDR2 as SVGIG (reference sequence). The V end lost 3 bases, the J end lost 4 bases, and 12 bases lay between the germline ends. In nucleotides, the CDR3 is TGTGCCTGGAGCGGGAGAGGGGGCACTGAAGCTTTCTTT. Its protein product is CAWSGRGGTEAFF.

This clonotype was observed at least ten times. The chain joins TRBV11-3 to TRBJ2-1, with 11 bases matching TRBD2. The CDR3 runs to 16 residues. CDR1 SGHNT and CDR2 YENEEA come from the germline V gene. Germline trimming cut 0 bases from V and 7 bases from J; bases unmatched to any gene: 5. In DNA form, the CDR3 reads TGTGCCAGCAGCTTAGATCAACTAGCGGGAGTGAATGAGCAGTTCTTC. It specifies CASSLDQLAGVNEQFF.

The sample holds a few counts of this clonotype. The genes are TRBV7-8 and TRBJ1-5; perhaps TRBD1 as D (6 bases). V gave up 0 bases and J gave up 1 base, with 7 bases separating them. The CDR3 is 15 amino acids. Per germline, CDR1 SGHVS and CDR2 FQNEAQ. The CDR3 nucleotides are TGTGCCAGCAGCTTAGCGGGACAAAGCAATCAGCCCCAGCATTTT. The encoded protein is CASSLAGQSNQPQHF.

V usage is TRBV12-3 or TRBV12-4 and J usage is TRBJ2-5; 8 bases are a match to TRBD1. This CDR3 contains 14 residues. J was trimmed by 5 bases and V by 5 bases; bases with no gene match: 7. The CDR3 reads CASSQARGLETQYF. CDR3 sequence (DNA): TGTGCCAGCAGTCAGGCCAGGGGGCTGGAGACCCAGTACTTC.

The CDR3 protein is CSVYRDSFYTGELFF. The CDR3 coding sequence is TGCAGCGTTTACCGGGACAGCTTTTACACCGGGGAGCTGTTTTTT. V usage is TRBV29-1 and J usage is TRBJ2-2; 7 nucleotides match TRBD1. The germline V gene has CDR1 SQVTM and CDR2 ANQGSEA. The V gene end was trimmed by 5 bases and the J gene end by 3 bases; junction bases not matched to a gene: 9. CDR3 length: 15 residues.

This clonotype was found a few times. The chain has TRBV2 and TRBJ2-3; no clear D gene. The V end lost 4 bases, the J end lost 6 bases, and 20 bases lay between the germline ends. CDR3 length equals 16 residues. Germline CDR1 and CDR2: SNHLY and FYNNEI. Written as DNA, the CDR3 is TGTGCCAGCAGTGTTATAGGGAAAGTGTTAGGCGATACGCAGTATTTT. Its translation: CASSVIGKVLGDTQYF.

This clonotype was counted between two and nine times. The chain is built from TRBV18 and TRBJ1-6, with TRBD1 matching over 10 bases. The CDR3 has 15 amino acids. Germline values: CDR1 KGHSH, CDR2 LQKENI. Trimming cost V 4 bases and J 8 bases; bases outside gene matches: 5. The CDR3: CASSLSGTGDSPLHF. The CDR3 bases are TGTGCCAGCTCACTCTCCGGGACAGGGGATTCACCCCTCCACTTT.

The genes are TRBV27 and TRBJ1-5; tentative D call: TRBD1 (5 bases). Trimming took 4 bases from V and 3 from J, leaving 13 bases between them. CDR3 length equals 15 residues. Germline CDR1 MNHEY, CDR2 SMNVEV (reference sequence). This chain's CDR3 is CASSSAGLVNQPQHF. As DNA, the CDR3 is TGTGCCAGCAGTTCTGCAGGGCTCGTCAATCAGCCCCAGCATTTT.

The V call is TRBV7-8, the J call TRBJ2-5; possibly TRBD2 for D (6 bases). The CDR3 length is 16 residues. In germline, CDR1 is SGHVS, CDR2 FQNEAQ. V was clipped by 4 bases and J by 5 bases, with 20 bases between them. The CDR3 region has the DNA TGTGCCAGCAGCTCGCCCCGCCCGGCTGGAGGGGAGACCCAGTACTTC. Its protein product is CASSSPRPAGGETQYF.

The chain uses TRBV4-1 and TRBJ2-1; TRBD2 agrees at 10 bases. V was pared by 1 base and J by 3 bases, with 6 bases of the junction left unmatched. The CDR3 spans 17 residues. The germline V gene encodes CDR1 MGHRA and CDR2 YSYEKL. The CDR3 spells CASSQASGGLIYNEQFF. As DNA, the CDR3 is TGCGCCAGCAGCCAAGCTAGCGGGGGCCTGATCTACAATGAGCAGTTCTTC.

This clonotype was picked up a small number of times. The chain combines TRBV5-1 with TRBJ2-2; perhaps TRBD2 as D (6 bases). CDR1 is SGHRS, CDR2 YFSETQ, per germline. The V end was cut by 4 bases, the J end by 3 bases, with 19 bases between. The CDR3 loop spans 17 amino acids. The CDR3 protein is CASSARVAGIDTGELFF. For the CDR3, the DNA is TGCGCCAGCAGCGCCCGGGTGGCGGGAATAGACACCGGGGAGCTGTTTTTT.

This chain links TRBV12-3 or TRBV12-4 with TRBJ2-3, with D possibly TRBD1 on 8 matching bases. V was cut by 5 bases and J by 6 bases, with 21 bases left in between. The length of the CDR3 is 16 residues. The CDR3 spells CASSPRQGAGGDTQYF. The CDR3 DNA reads as TGTGCCAGCAGTCCCCGTCAGGGGGCCGGGGGGGATACGCAGTATTTT.

This clonotype appeared a few times. The chain couples TRBV6-6 to TRBJ2-7, with D tentatively TRBD1 (6 bases). The germline V gene has CDR1 MNHNY and CDR2 SVGAGI (reference sequence). Between the trimmed V and J ends, which lost 5 bases and 0 bases, there was a span of 14 bases. The CDR3 totals 15 residues. The CDR3: CASSHRTVSSYEQYF. CDR3 sequence (DNA): TGTGCCAGCAGTCATCGGACAGTAAGCTCCTACGAGCAGTACTTC.

This clonotype appeared a few times. J is TRBJ1-3 and V is TRBV9; D not certain. This CDR3 is 13 amino acids long. Germline CDR1 and CDR2: SGDLS and YYNGEE. Trimming shortened V by 3 bases and J by 0 bases, and 4 bases separated the two germline ends. The CDR3 coding sequence is TGTGCCAGCAGCGGAGACTCTGGAAACACCATATATTTT. Amino acids: CASSGDSGNTIYF. The variable domain in full, with the rest retrieved from reference TRBV9 and TRBJ1-3, is DSGVTQTPKHLITATGQRVTLRCSPRSGDLSVYWYQQSLDQGLQFLIQYYNGEERAKGNILERFSAQQFPDLHSELNLSSLELGDSALYFCASSGDSGNTIYFGEGSWLTVV.